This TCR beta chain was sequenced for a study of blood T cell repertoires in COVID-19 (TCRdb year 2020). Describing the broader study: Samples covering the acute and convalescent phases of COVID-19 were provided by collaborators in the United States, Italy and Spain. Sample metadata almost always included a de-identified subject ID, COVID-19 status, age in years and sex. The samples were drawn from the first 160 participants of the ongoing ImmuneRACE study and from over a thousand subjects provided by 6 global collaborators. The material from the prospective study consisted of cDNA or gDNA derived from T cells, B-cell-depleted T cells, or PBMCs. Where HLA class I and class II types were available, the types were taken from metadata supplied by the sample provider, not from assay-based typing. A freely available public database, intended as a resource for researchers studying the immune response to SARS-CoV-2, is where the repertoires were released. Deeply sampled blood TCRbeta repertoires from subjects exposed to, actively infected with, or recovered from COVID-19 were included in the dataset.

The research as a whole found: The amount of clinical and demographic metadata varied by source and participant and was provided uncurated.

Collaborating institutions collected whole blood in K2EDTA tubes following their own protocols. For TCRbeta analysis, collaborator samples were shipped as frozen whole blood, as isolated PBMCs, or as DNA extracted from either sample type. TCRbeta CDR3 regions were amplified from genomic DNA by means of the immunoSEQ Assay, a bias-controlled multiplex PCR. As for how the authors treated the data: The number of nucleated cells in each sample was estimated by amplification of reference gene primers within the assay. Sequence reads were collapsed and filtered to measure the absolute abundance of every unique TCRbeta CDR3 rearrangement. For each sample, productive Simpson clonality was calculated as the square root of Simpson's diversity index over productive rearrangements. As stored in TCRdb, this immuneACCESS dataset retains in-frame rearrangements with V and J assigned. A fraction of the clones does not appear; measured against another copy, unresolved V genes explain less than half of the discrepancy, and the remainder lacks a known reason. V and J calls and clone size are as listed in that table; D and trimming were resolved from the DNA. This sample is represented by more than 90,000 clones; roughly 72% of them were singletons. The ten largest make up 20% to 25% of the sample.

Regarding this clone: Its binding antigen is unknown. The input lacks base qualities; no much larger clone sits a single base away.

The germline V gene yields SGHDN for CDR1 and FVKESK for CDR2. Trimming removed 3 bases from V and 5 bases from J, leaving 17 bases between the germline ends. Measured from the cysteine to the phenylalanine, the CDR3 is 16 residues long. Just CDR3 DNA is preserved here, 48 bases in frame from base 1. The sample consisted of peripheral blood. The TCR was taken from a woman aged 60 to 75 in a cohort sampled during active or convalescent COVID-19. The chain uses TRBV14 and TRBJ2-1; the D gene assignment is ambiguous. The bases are TGTGCCAGCAGCCACCTCTCCAGGAACAAACACAATGAGCAGTTCTTC. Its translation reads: CASSHLSRNKHNEQFF.